This T cell receptor beta chain was sequenced for a study of neurological immune-mediated disorders. The V gene lost 4 bases and the J gene lost 1 base, with 14 bases spanning the gap. This CDR3 contains 15 residues. Germline V gives CDR1 SGHRS, CDR2 YFSETQ. This clonotype showed up many times. TCRdb ran MiXCR on the 5' RACE reads and lists one entry per CDR3 protein. This table holds 66,000 or so distinct CDR3 sequences, less than 5.5% found once. The TCR originated in a woman in her 30s with multiple sclerosis. The chain recombines TRBV5-1 with TRBJ1-1; weak D call: TRBD1 (6 bases). The sequenced sample was PBMCs. DNA for the CDR3: TGCGCCAGCAGCCGCCGGGAGGGGGGGAACACTGAAGCTTTCTTT. Its translation is CASSRREGGNTEAFF.